The present TCR beta chain was sequenced within a study of T cells after yellow fever vaccination (dated by TCRdb to between 2018 and 2021). Regarding the research as a whole: The SMART-Seq v4 Ultra Low Input RNA kit was used to prepare libraries from fractions with low cell numbers. To follow T-cell clones before and after primary and booster YFV17D yellow fever vaccination, bulk TCR alpha and beta repertoires were sequenced over time. Two healthy male donors, one aged 18 to 30 and one aged 30 to 40 years, were included in the cohort. Blood samples were taken at several timepoints before and after primary and secondary immunization, and bulk PBMC replicates and cell subsets were isolated. The research as a whole found: The study included only a couple of donors, which limits how far the findings can be generalized. After the booster, most clones that had expanded after primary vaccination were detected again (nearly 97% of CD4 and about 88% of CD8), suggesting broad maintenance of memory. Because abundant contaminating clonotypes from the bulk population could be contained in FACS-sorted repertoires, computational filtering was required. A small fraction of clonotypes appeared in both the CD4 and CD8 compartments, likely as a result of convergent recombination. Compared with the primary T-cell response, the secondary T-cell response was weaker but faster, peaking on day 5 rather than day 15.

TCR cDNA was synthesized by 5'RACE template switching, through which a universal primer site and unique molecular identifiers were introduced. Priming for cDNA synthesis came from both the TCR alpha and TCR beta constant segments. Library amplification used two PCR steps, and the second PCR step added sample barcodes and sequencing adapters. Libraries were sequenced on Illumina HiSeq 2500 (2x100 bp) or NovaSeq (2x150 bp). Under the source paper's analysis protocol: Demultiplexing of reads and collapsing into UMI consensus sequences were performed with MIGEC, and V(D)J alignment was carried out with MiXCR. Vaccine-responding clonotypes were defined with edgeR using replicate PBMC samples, requiring FDR below 0.01 and a log2 fold change above 5 up to day 15. Each bulk clonotype was labeled CD4 or CD8 based on which sequenced repertoire, CD4 or CD8, contained the clonotype at higher abundance. The public reads were run again by TCRdb, first through fastp at Q25 and then through MiXCR, and only productive beta chains were kept. Merged by CDR3 protein, the rows form single entries marked with the most common genes and DNA. TCRdb's processing, not the study's, gives the V and J calls here. A total of fewer than 450,000 distinct CDR3 sequences appear in this sample, roughly 10% of them only once. The ten largest clones take up 15% to 20% of the sample.

Of note for this clonotype: Its antigen is still unknown. Base qualities were left out, and no much larger clone turns up one base away.

The germline V gene yields MNHEY for CDR1 and SVGAGI for CDR2. Trimming leaves V shorter by 0 bases and J shorter by 5 bases, with the junction holding 8 bases beyond the gene matches. The CDR3 runs 17 amino acids, cysteine and phenylalanine included. Only the CDR3 DNA stays, 51 bases, in frame from base 1. In light of the paper, this sample's treatment or condition label describes: live attenuated yellow fever vaccine strain. At every blood-draw timepoint, two biological replicates of bulk PBMCs were collected. A standard Ficoll-Paque protocol was used to isolate PBMCs from peripheral blood. RNA was extracted with TriZol from bulk PBMCs, CD4 and CD8 fractions, and dextramer-positive and dextramer-negative fractions.

In this chain, TRBV6-5 is recombined with TRBJ2-2, with 8 bases matching TRBD2. The receptor's source is a man between 18 and 35 years old who received the YFV17D yellow fever vaccine. The specimen comprised PBMCs, sampled on the day of the first yellow fever vaccination. The nucleotides read TGTGCCAGCAGTTACTCCTTTCGGGGGGGCCGGACCGGGGAGCTGTTTTTT. Its product reads: CASSYSFRGGRTGELFF.